The 17 T cell receptor beta chains in this list originate from one sample, sequenced in a study of CD8 T cells in ankylosing spondylitis. TCRdb independently ran MiXCR on the 5' RACE reads; one entry per CDR3 protein. The repertoire has roughly 180,000 distinct CDR3 sequences, approximately 10% of them found once; the top ten carry roughly 29%. The sample comprised blood, either unsorted or a sorted T cell fraction (not recorded which). These receptor sequences come from a male donor with ankylosing spondylitis or in good health (not recorded which).

Regarding this clonotype: A read error may explain this, as a much larger clone is one base away. J is TRBJ1-4 and V is TRBV5-1; D not resolved. Per the germline V gene, CDR1 is SGHRS and CDR2 is YFSETQ. The CDR3 totals 15 residues. Deletions cut 2 bases from V and 7 bases from J, with 15 bases between. Written as DNA, the CDR3 is TGCGCCAGCAGCTTACGACACGGGAAGGGTGAAAAACTGTTTTTT. It translates to CASSLRHGKGEKLFF.

This clonotype was counted many times. The V call is TRBV5-5, the J call TRBJ2-1; D is possibly TRBD2 (5 bases). This CDR3 comprises 16 residues. Germline loops: CDR1 SGHKS, CDR2 YYEKEE (reference sequence). Trimming took off 1 base at V and 3 bases at J, with 14 bases between the two ends. CDR3 sequence reads: CASSLSPGDIYNEQFF. DNA for the CDR3: TGTGCCAGCAGCTTGTCCCCCGGGGATATCTACAATGAGCAGTTCTTC.

Many counts were recorded for this clonotype. The V call is TRBV29-1, the J call TRBJ2-1; a possible D gene is TRBD1 (6 bases). CDR1 is SQVTM, CDR2 ANQGSEA, per germline. CDR3 length: 16 residues. The V gene lost 3 bases and the J gene lost 0 bases, with 15 bases spanning the gap. The CDR3 sequence is CSVERTVLSSYNEQFF. CDR3 DNA sequence: TGCAGCGTTGAGAGGACAGTGCTGAGCTCCTACAATGAGCAGTTCTTC.

This clonotype showed up many times. The rearrangement joins TRBV15 to TRBJ1-1; D is perhaps TRBD1 (6 bases). The germline V gene encodes CDR1 LNHNV and CDR2 YYDKDF (reference sequence). The CDR3 totals 14 residues. Between the trimmed V and J ends, which lost 1 base and 1 base, there was a span of 7 bases. The CDR3, as DNA: TGTGCCACCAGCAGAGCCAGGGGGAACACTGAAGCTTTCTTT. It codes for CATSRARGNTEAFF.

In its sample, this clonotype was seen many times. J is TRBJ1-1 and V is TRBV6-5; possibly TRBD1 for D (6 bases). Germline V gives CDR1 MNHEY, CDR2 SVGAGI. V lost 0 bases to trimming and J lost 4 bases, with 12 bases between them. This CDR3 has 15 residues. DNA of the CDR3: TGTGCCAGCAGTTACTCCGGGGGCCCGGGCACTGAAGCTTTCTTT. Its protein product is CASSYSGGPGTEAFF.

This clonotype was seen ten or more times. This rearrangement joins TRBV5-5 to TRBJ2-7, with no clear D. The CDR3 loop spans 13 amino acids. Trimming stripped 1 base from V and 4 bases from J, with 9 bases between. CDR1 and CDR2 from the germline V gene are SGHKS and YYEKEE (reference sequence). The CDR3 DNA sequence: TGTGCCAGCAGCTTGCGAGGAAATTACGAGCAGTACTTC. As protein: CASSLRGNYEQYF.

This clonotype was detected ten times or more. This chain links TRBV7-8 with TRBJ1-5; a weak D match, TRBD1 (5 bases). Germline-derived CDR1 and CDR2 are SGHVS and FQNEAQ. This CDR3 has 14 residues. The V end was cut by 3 bases, the J end by 5 bases, with 11 bases between. CDR3 protein: CASSFQGIDQPQHF. CDR3 DNA sequence: TGTGCCAGCAGCTTCCAGGGAATTGATCAGCCCCAGCATTTT.

This clonotype was seen many times. The rearrangement joins TRBV29-1 to TRBJ2-7; the D gene is possibly TRBD2 (7 bases). This CDR3 is 14 amino acids long. In germline, CDR1 is SQVTM, CDR2 ANQGSEA. Trimming removed 0 bases at V and 5 bases at J, with 14 bases between. The CDR3 spells CSVEERGGIDEQYF. Written as DNA, the CDR3 is TGCAGCGTTGAAGAAAGGGGGGGGATTGACGAGCAGTACTTC.

Only a few counts were recorded for this clonotype. V gene TRBV5-1 combines with J gene TRBJ2-1; D possibly corresponds to TRBD2 (5 bases). Germline loops: CDR1 SGHRS, CDR2 YFSETQ. The ends were cut back, 1 base at V and 0 bases at J, with 20 bases in the middle. The CDR3 has 19 residues. The CDR3 loop is CASSLHVPSGGLSYNEQFF. DNA of the CDR3: TGCGCCAGCAGCTTGCATGTCCCTTCGGGCGGGCTCTCCTACAATGAGCAGTTCTTC.

In its sample, this clonotype was seen many times. The chain uses TRBV12-3 or TRBV12-4 and TRBJ2-7; the D is unclear. CDR3 length: 11 amino acids. The CDR3 sequence: CGIRVTCEQYF. Here the CDR3 DNA reads TGTGGAATACGGGTTACGTGCGAGCAGTACTTC.

As for this clonotype: A read error may produce the germline difference seen at one junction end. This chain joins TRBV5-1 and TRBJ2-7; unclear D gene. CDR1 and CDR2 from the germline V gene are SGHRS and YFSETQ. The CDR3 sequence is 12 residues long. In nucleotides, the CDR3 is TGCGCCAACAGCTCCTCCGGTTACGAGCAGTACTTC. Amino acid sequence: CANSSSGYEQYF.

This clonotype was observed at least ten times. V usage is TRBV6-2 or TRBV6-3 and J usage is TRBJ2-2; 9 bases line up with TRBD1. After removal of 6 bases from V and 4 bases from J, the junction contained 6 bases not matched to a gene. The CDR3 has 15 amino acids. Looked up from germline, CDR1 is MNHEY and CDR2 is SVGEGT. For the CDR3, the DNA is TGTGCCAGCAGATCTACAGGGGGCGCCACCGGGGAGCTGTTTTTT. Protein sequence: CASRSTGGATGELFF.

This clonotype was observed a handful of times. V is TRBV7-2 and J is TRBJ1-1; D uncertain. In germline, CDR1 is SGHTA, CDR2 FQGNSA. Trimming took off 5 bases at V and 2 bases at J, with 9 bases between the two ends. The CDR3 is 13 amino acids. Here the CDR3 reads CASSQRPNTEAFF. In DNA, the CDR3 is TGTGCCAGCAGCCAACGTCCCAACACTGAAGCTTTCTTT.

This clonotype has a handful of counts. The chain couples TRBV30 to TRBJ2-2, with 13 bases aligning to TRBD2. Trimming took 3 bases from V and 3 from J; bases not matched to a gene: 10. CDR1 and CDR2 from the germline V gene are GTSNPN and SVGIG (reference sequence). This CDR3 spans 18 amino acids. This CDR3 is CAWRLAGGKVGDTGELFF. The CDR3 region has the DNA TGTGCCTGGAGACTAGCGGGAGGGAAAGTAGGGGACACCGGGGAGCTGTTTTTT.

This clonotype came up a few times. This chain joins TRBV7-9 and TRBJ1-4; maybe TRBD1 (5 bases). V was pared by 1 base and J by 7 bases, with 13 bases between. CDR1 SEHNR and CDR2 FQNEAQ come from the germline V gene (reference sequence). The length of the CDR3 is 15 residues. The CDR3 nucleotides read TGTGCCAGCAGCTTAGAAAGGGGAGGCCGTGAAAAACTGTTTTTT. It is translated as CASSLERGGREKLFF.

The chain uses TRBV28 and TRBJ1-6, with 7 bases fitting TRBD1. With V trimmed by 5 bases and J by 5 bases, 9 bases remained unmatched. The CDR3 loop spans 16 amino acids. Per germline, CDR1 MDHEN and CDR2 SYDVKM. CDR3 region: CASSPRTGRNNSPLHF. CDR3 DNA: TGTGCCAGCAGTCCAAGGACAGGCCGAAATAATTCACCCCTCCACTTT.

This clonotype was counted at least ten times. The V gene is TRBV7-9, the J gene TRBJ1-3; D gene unclear. Between the trimmed V and J ends, which lost 11 bases and 1 base, there was a span of 9 bases. CDR1 is SEHNR, CDR2 FQNEAQ, per germline (reference sequence). The CDR3 extends over 12 amino acids. The CDR3 region is CALIGSGNTIYF. The DNA for the CDR3 is TGTGCCCTAATAGGTTCTGGAAACACCATATATTTT.